The 14 T cell receptor beta chains below were found in one sample sequenced in a study of T cells in Graves' hyperthyroidism and ophthalmopathy. Using RNA transcripts as the source, TCR beta CDR3 regions were amplified. Researchers ran a first-round RT-PCR on the TCR CDR3 using the HTBI primer set. TCRdb recomputed calls from the multiplex PCR reads with MiXCR, one row per CDR3 protein. Among about 500,000 distinct CDR3 sequences listed, around 16% were seen once. Sequencing input: blood. The source is a woman in her twenties or thirties with Graves' ophthalmopathy.

This clonotype was picked up a small number of times. The genes are TRBV5-1 and TRBJ2-5; D remains unclear. The ends were cut back, 0 bases at V and 3 bases at J, with 9 bases in the middle. CDR1 and CDR2 from the germline V gene are SGHRS and YFSETQ. The CDR3 contains 14 residues. The CDR3 coding sequence is TGCGCCAGCAGCTTGGTTCAGCTAGAAGAGACCCAGTACTTC. This encodes CASSLVQLEETQYF.

The chain has TRBV19 and TRBJ1-1; D might be TRBD1 (5 bases). Germline CDR1 and CDR2: LNHDA and SQIVND (reference sequence). V shed 10 bases and J shed 1 base, with 19 bases lying between them. The CDR3 has 15 residues. Here the CDR3 DNA reads TGTGCCACACAGGACCCAGGAACATCGAACACTGAAGCTTTCTTT. Translated: CATQDPGTSNTEAFF.

The V gene is TRBV4-1, the J gene TRBJ1-2, with TRBD1 as a possible D gene (5 bases). Germline V gene lookup returns CDR1 MGHRA and CDR2 YSYEKL. The CDR3 is 16 residues long. V gave up 1 base and J gave up 4 bases, with 16 bases separating them. The CDR3 region has the DNA TGCGCCAGCAGCCAAGCCAGGGAGCCTTTGGGCTATGGCTACACCTTC. It yields the protein CASSQAREPLGYGYTF.

V gene TRBV29-1 combines with J gene TRBJ2-2, with no clear D. Germline lookup yields CDR1 SQVTM and CDR2 ANQGSEA. V lost 8 bases and J lost 5, with 12 bases in between. This CDR3 region has 12 residues. CDR3 nucleotide sequence: TGCAGCTTTGGGAAGGGAACCGGGGAGCTGTTTTTT. Amino acids: CSFGKGTGELFF.

The sample holds many counts of this clonotype. This chain connects TRBV28 to TRBJ1-2, with TRBD1 matching over 9 bases. Unmatched junction bases numbered 3, after V lost 6 bases and J lost 4 bases. Per germline, CDR1 MDHEN and CDR2 SYDVKM. CDR3 size: 13 residues. Written as DNA, the CDR3 is TGTGCCAGCAGCCAGGACAGGGGCTATGGCTACACCTTC. Encoded protein: CASSQDRGYGYTF.

Only a few counts were recorded for this clonotype. The CDR3 reads CASSQINEQYF. CDR3 sequence (DNA): TGTGCCAGCAGCCAAATCAACGAGCAGTACTTC. This chain connects TRBV12-3 or TRBV12-4 to TRBJ2-7, with no clear D. Trimming shortened V by 6 bases and J by 5 bases, and 8 bases separated the two germline ends. CDR3 length: 11 amino acids.

V gene TRBV7-3 combines with J gene TRBJ2-7, with TRBD1 matching 9 bases. The germline gives CDR1 SGHTA, CDR2 FQGTGA. V trimming: 4 bases; J trimming: 7 bases; junction bases outside the gene matches: 5. The CDR3 loop spans 13 amino acids. Written as DNA, the CDR3 is TGTGCCAGCAGCTGGGGGACAGGGAAAGAGCAGTACTTC. Translated, it gives CASSWGTGKEQYF.

This clonotype turned up a few times. The chain is built from TRBV6-1 and TRBJ2-4; TRBD1 matches at 8 bases. Germline values: CDR1 MNHNS, CDR2 SASEGT. The ends lost 2 bases at V and 7 bases at J; junction bases unmatched: 10. The CDR3 covers 16 residues. The CDR3 DNA sequence: TGTGCCAGCAGTGAACTTTCCGGGACAGGATATAACATTCAGTACTTC. Translation: CASSELSGTGYNIQYF.

This clonotype showed up many times. The rearrangement uses TRBV2 and TRBJ1-5; no clear D. V lost 8 bases and J 7 bases, leaving 12 bases between the germline ends. Germline CDR1 is SNHLY and CDR2 is FYNNEI. The CDR3 has 12 amino acids. CDR3: CASDRGTQPQHF. The CDR3 bases are TGTGCCAGCGATCGGGGTACACAGCCCCAGCATTTT. Complete variable domain (other parts from reference TRBV2 and TRBJ1-5): EPEVTQTPSHQVTQMGQEVILRCVPISNHLYFYWYRQILGQKVEFLVSFYNNEISEKSEIFDDQFSVERPDGSNFTLKIRSTKLEDSAMYFCASDRGTQPQHFGDGTRLSIL.

The chain joins TRBV5-6 to TRBJ2-5, with D possibly TRBD1 on 5 matching bases. The CDR3 runs to 13 residues. The V gene lost 4 bases and the J gene lost 5 bases, with 12 bases spanning the gap. CDR1 and CDR2 (germline): SGHDT, YYEEEE. The CDR3 DNA is TGTGCCAGCAGCCCCCAGGGTATGGAGACCCAGTACTTC. Translation gives CASSPQGMETQYF.

V gene TRBV7-2 combines with J gene TRBJ2-1; tentatively, D is TRBD2 (6 bases). Between the trimmed V and J ends, which lost 7 bases and 8 bases, there was a span of 18 bases. The germline gives CDR1 SGHTA, CDR2 FQGNSA. This CDR3 is built from 14 residues. This CDR3 reads CASMVTTSPHEQFF. Here the CDR3 DNA reads TGTGCCAGCATGGTAACGACTAGTCCCCATGAGCAGTTCTTC.

In this sample, this clonotype turned up many times. The chain employs TRBV20-1 and TRBJ2-7; 10 bases are shared with TRBD1. Germline CDR1 is DFQATT and CDR2 is SNEGSKA (reference sequence). This CDR3 has 12 residues. The chain's CDR3 is CRDDRGRHEQYF. CDR3 bases: TGCAGGGATGACAGGGGGCGCCACGAGCAGTACTTC.

This clonotype was recorded many times. The CDR3 nucleotides are TGTGCCTGGAGTGTCATAGCCGGACGCGGCGAGCAGTACTTC. Protein: CAWSVIAGRGEQYF. The chain employs TRBV30 and TRBJ2-7; D call uncertain. The CDR3 has 14 residues. The V gene lost 0 bases and the J gene lost 6 bases, with 15 bases spanning the gap. Germline lookup yields CDR1 GTSNPN and CDR2 SVGIG (reference sequence).

This clonotype was counted at least ten times. The V gene is TRBV6-1, the J gene TRBJ2-7, with D uncertain. Trimming took off 5 bases at V and 1 base at J, with 12 bases between the two ends. CDR1 MNHNS and CDR2 SASEGT come from the germline V gene. CDR3 length: 14 residues. CDR3 region: CASSTGLGSYEQYF. The CDR3 nucleotides read TGTGCCAGCAGTACCGGCCTAGGATCCTACGAGCAGTACTTC.